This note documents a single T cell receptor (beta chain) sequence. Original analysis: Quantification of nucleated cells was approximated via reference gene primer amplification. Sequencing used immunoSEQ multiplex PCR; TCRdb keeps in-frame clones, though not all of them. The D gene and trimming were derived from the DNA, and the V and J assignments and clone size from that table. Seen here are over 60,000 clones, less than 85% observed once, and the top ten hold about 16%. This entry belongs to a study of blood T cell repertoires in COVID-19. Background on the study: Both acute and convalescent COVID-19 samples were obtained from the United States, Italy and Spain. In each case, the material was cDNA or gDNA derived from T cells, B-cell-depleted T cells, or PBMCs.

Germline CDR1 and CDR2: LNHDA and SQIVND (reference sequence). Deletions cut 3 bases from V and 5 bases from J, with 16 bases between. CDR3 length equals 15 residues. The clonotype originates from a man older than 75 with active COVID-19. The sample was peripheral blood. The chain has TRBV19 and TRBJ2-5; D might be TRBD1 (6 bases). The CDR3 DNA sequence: TGTGCCAGTAGTATCGGCCGACAGGTTCGGGAGACCCAGTACTTC. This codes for CASSIGRQVRETQYF.